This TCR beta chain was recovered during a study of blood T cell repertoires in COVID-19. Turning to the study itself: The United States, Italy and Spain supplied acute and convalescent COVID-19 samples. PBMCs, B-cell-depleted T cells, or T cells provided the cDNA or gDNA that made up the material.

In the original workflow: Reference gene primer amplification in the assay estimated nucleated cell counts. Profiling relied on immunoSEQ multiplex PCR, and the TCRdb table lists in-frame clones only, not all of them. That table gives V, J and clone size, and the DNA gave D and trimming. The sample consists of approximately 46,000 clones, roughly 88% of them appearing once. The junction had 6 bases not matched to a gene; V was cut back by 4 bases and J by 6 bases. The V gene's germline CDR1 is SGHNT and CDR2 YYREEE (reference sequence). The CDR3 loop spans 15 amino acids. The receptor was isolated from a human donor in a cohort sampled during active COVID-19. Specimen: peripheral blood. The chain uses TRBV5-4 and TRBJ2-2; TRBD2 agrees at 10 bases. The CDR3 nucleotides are TGTGCCAGCAGCGGTACTAGCGGGGAAGCCGGGGAGCTGTTTTTT. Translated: CASSGTSGEAGELFF.